The 15 T cell receptor beta chains listed next were all sequenced from one sample in a study of identifying expanded T cells in peripheral blood (dated by TCRdb to between 2018 and 2021). The library was produced with the immunoSEQ multiplex PCR assay. In TCRdb, the immuneACCESS table is reduced to in-frame sequences with V and J assigned. These tables do not hold every clone; where another copy was compared, an unresolved V gene accounts for under half, and the others remain unexplained. The sample records about 78,000 clones, roughly 91% of which are singletons. The ten largest clones add up to around a fifth of the sample. The sequenced sample consisted of blood. These TCRs come from a person aged 18 to 75 in good health.

V usage is TRBV13 and J usage is TRBJ1-1; D may be TRBD1 (5 bases). CDR1 and CDR2 from the germline V gene are PRHDT and FYEKMQ (reference sequence). CDR3 size: 11 residues. Trimming left V 7 bases short and J 6 bases short, with 9 bases between. CDR3 sequence reads: CASTAGPEAFF. CDR3 DNA: TGTGCCAGCACGGCGGGACCTGAAGCTTTCTTT.

The chain couples TRBV29-1 to TRBJ2-5; 10 bases line up with TRBD2. This CDR3 spans 14 amino acids. Germline loops: CDR1 SQVTM, CDR2 ANQGSEA. Trimming cost V 1 base and J 4 bases; bases outside gene matches: 3. The CDR3 loop is CSVEGPSGGETQYF. DNA of the CDR3: TGCAGCGTTGAAGGGCCTAGCGGGGGAGAGACCCAGTACTTC.

The chain links TRBV2 to TRBJ2-3; 11 bases match TRBD2. CDR1 is SNHLY, CDR2 FYNNEI, per germline. The CDR3 extends over 15 amino acids. Trimming took 5 bases from V and 3 from J; bases not matched to a gene: 4. The CDR3: CASSPLAGATDTQYF. Here the CDR3 DNA reads TGTGCCAGCAGTCCACTAGCGGGGGCGACAGATACGCAGTATTTT.

The V gene is TRBV4-3, the J gene TRBJ2-2; TRBD2 might be the D (6 bases). This CDR3 region has 17 residues. CDR1 LGHNA and CDR2 YSLEER come from the germline V gene. V lost 4 bases to trimming and J lost 1 base, with 16 bases between them. The CDR3 sequence is CASSPRAGKRNTGELFF. The CDR3, as DNA: TGCGCCAGCAGCCCTAGGGCGGGGAAAAGGAACACCGGGGAGCTGTTTTTT.

The table lists this clone with a count of one. This chain uses TRBV10-2 with TRBJ2-1; possible D gene TRBD2, 6 bases. The germline V gene encodes CDR1 WSHSY and CDR2 SAAADI. The CDR3 is 15 residues long. Trimming stripped 6 bases from V and 2 bases from J, with 14 bases between. The CDR3 bases are TGCGCCAGCAGCATCGGGACTGGTGCCTACAATGAGCAGTTCTTC. Its translation is CASSIGTGAYNEQFF.

This clone was observed once. The chain recombines TRBV6-1 with TRBJ2-7; D unresolved. V was clipped by 5 bases and J by 0 bases, with 11 bases between them. In germline, CDR1 is MNHNS, CDR2 SASEGT. The CDR3 extends over 14 amino acids. This CDR3 is CASSRDPSSYEQYF. As DNA, the CDR3 is TGTGCCAGCAGTCGCGACCCTAGCTCCTACGAGCAGTACTTC.

This clone was observed once. This chain connects TRBV28 to TRBJ1-3, with a possible D match to TRBD1 (6 bases). Germline V gene lookup returns CDR1 MDHEN and CDR2 SYDVKM. The CDR3 contains 17 residues. The V end lost 3 bases, the J end lost 0 bases, and 15 bases lay between the germline ends. CDR3 amino acids: CASSFPLYRASGNTIYF. CDR3 nucleotide sequence: TGTGCCAGCAGTTTTCCCTTATACAGGGCCTCTGGAAACACCATATATTTT.

This rearrangement joins TRBV15 to TRBJ2-7; 10 nucleotides agree with TRBD1. Germline trimming cut 5 bases from V and 3 bases from J; bases unmatched to any gene: 13. Germline V CDR1 and CDR2: LNHNV, YYDKDF (reference sequence). The CDR3 sequence is 17 residues long. The CDR3 nucleotides read TGTGCCACCAGCCGTGCCCGGGGACAGGGGACATTCTACGAGCAGTACTTC. Amino acids: CATSRARGQGTFYEQYF.

The chain has TRBV10-3 and TRBJ1-2; D remains ambiguous. Trimming removed 11 bases at V and 6 bases at J, with 25 bases between. Germline V gene sequence: CDR1 ENHRY, CDR2 SYGVKD. The CDR3 totals 15 residues. The CDR3 reads CASQTDSGNYHGYTF. DNA for the CDR3: TGTGCCTCGCAGACGGATTCGGGAAATTATCATGGCTACACCTTC.

The chain employs TRBV28 and TRBJ2-2, with a weak D call TRBD1 (5 bases). Trimming removed 6 bases at V and 3 bases at J, with 17 bases between. Germline V gene data show CDR1 as MDHEN and CDR2 as SYDVKM. CDR3 length equals 16 residues. Here the CDR3 reads CASRTHSARDTGELFF. CDR3 coding DNA: TGTGCCAGCAGAACTCACTCGGCCAGGGACACCGGGGAGCTGTTTTTT.

The chain joins TRBV7-6 to TRBJ2-7; unclear D gene. The CDR3 consists of 13 residues. Trimming cost V 7 bases and J 8 bases, with 18 bases left between them. Germline V lookup: CDR1 SGHVS, CDR2 FNYEAQ. The DNA of the CDR3 is TGTGCCAGCACAGCTTACATGGGCGAGCAGCAGTACTTC. Translation: CASTAYMGEQQYF.

The V gene is TRBV5-1, the J gene TRBJ1-4; tentatively, D is TRBD1 (5 bases). Per germline, CDR1 SGHRS and CDR2 YFSETQ. V gave up 4 bases and J gave up 6 bases, with 10 bases separating them. The CDR3 sequence is 13 residues long. CDR3 protein: CASSGDGDEKLFF. CDR3 DNA sequence: TGCGCCAGCAGCGGGGACGGCGATGAAAAACTGTTTTTT.

The chain employs TRBV5-1 and TRBJ1-4; no clear D. The germline CDR1 and CDR2 sequences are SGHRS and YFSETQ. The CDR3 spans 13 residues. V lost 0 bases, J lost 8 bases, and 8 bases lay in between. The CDR3 bases are TGCGCCAGCAGCTTGGTGACGCCGGAAAAACTGTTTTTT. This translates into CASSLVTPEKLFF.

V gene TRBV7-9 combines with J gene TRBJ1-2; a possible D gene is TRBD1 (5 bases). Between the trimmed V and J ends, which lost 6 bases and 5 bases, there was a span of 16 bases. The CDR3 loop spans 14 amino acids. Germline V gives CDR1 SEHNR, CDR2 FQNEAQ (reference sequence). CDR3 nucleotide sequence: TGTGCCAGCAGTCCGGACACTGCTAGATATGGCTACACCTTC. Translating it yields CASSPDTARYGYTF.

V is TRBV18 and J is TRBJ1-2; 12 bases are shared with TRBD1. The CDR3 sequence is 16 residues long. V was clipped by 3 bases and J by 6 bases; unmatched bases: 8. Germline assignment: CDR1 KGHSH and CDR2 LQKENI. In DNA, the CDR3 is TGTGCCAGCTCACCTCCCGGGACAGGGGGCGAGGATGGCTACACCTTC. As protein: CASSPPGTGGEDGYTF.